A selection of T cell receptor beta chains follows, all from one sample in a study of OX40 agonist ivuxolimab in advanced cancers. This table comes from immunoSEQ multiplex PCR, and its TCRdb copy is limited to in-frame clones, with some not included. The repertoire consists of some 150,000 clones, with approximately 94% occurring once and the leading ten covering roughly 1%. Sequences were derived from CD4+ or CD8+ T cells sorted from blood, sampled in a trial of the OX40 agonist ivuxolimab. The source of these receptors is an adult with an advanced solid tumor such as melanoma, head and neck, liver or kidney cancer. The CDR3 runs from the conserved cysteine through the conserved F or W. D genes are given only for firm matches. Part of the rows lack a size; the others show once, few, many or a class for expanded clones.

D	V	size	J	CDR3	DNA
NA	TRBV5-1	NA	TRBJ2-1	CASSLGDLRNEQFF	TGCGCCAGCAGCTTGGGGGACTTACGGAATGAGCAGTTCTTC
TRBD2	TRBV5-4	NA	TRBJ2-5	CASSPAGVRNQETQYF	TGTGCCAGCAGCCCAGCGGGAGTCCGCAACCAAGAGACCCAGTACTTC
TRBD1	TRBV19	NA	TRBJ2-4	CASSIFTGAENIQYF	TGTGCCAGTAGTATCTTTACAGGGGCGGAAAACATTCAGTACTTC
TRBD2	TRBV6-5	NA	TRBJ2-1	CASSYWAGAPNEQFF	TGTGCCAGCAGTTACTGGGCGGGAGCCCCCAATGAGCAGTTCTTC
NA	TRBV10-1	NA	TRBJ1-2	CASSEGSYGYTF	TGCGCCAGCAGTGAGGGCTCCTATGGCTACACCTTC
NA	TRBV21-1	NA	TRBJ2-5	CASSRGQTSAETQYF	TGTGCCAGCAGCAGAGGACAAACCTCGGCAGAGACCCAGTACTTC
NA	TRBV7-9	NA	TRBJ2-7	CASSSDRPYEQYF	TGTGCCAGCAGCTCCGACAGACCCTACGAGCAGTACTTC
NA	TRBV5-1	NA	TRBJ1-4	CASSSQGTEKLFF	TGCGCCAGCAGCTCCCAAGGGACAGAAAAACTGTTTTTT
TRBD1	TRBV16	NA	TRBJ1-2	CASTYGDRGSGGYTF	TGTGCCAGCACCTACGGGGACAGGGGATCGGGTGGCTACACCTTC
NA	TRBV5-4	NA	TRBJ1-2	CASSQDVRAVSYGYTF	TGTGCCAGCAGCCAAGACGTCAGGGCGGTTAGCTATGGCTACACCTTC
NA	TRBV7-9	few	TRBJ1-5	CASSLIQGTVSNQPQHF	TGTGCCAGCAGCTTGATTCAGGGAACCGTAAGCAATCAGCCCCAGCATTTT
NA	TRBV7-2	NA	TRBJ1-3	CASSLVGFSGNTIYF	TGTGCCAGCAGCTTAGTTGGATTCTCTGGAAACACCATATATTTT
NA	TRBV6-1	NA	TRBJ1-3	CASSEAGISGNTIYF	TGTGCCAGCAGTGAGGCGGGGATCTCTGGAAACACCATATATTTT
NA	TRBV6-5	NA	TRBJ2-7	CASSYSIASAYEQYF	TGTGCCAGCAGTTACTCGATTGCTAGCGCCTACGAGCAGTACTTC
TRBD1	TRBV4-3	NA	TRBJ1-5	CASSQDWVQGAVQPQHF	TGCGCCAGCAGCCAAGATTGGGTACAGGGGGCAGTTCAGCCCCAGCATTTT
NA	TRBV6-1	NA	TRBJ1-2	CASSDATGVFGCTF	TGTGCCAGCAGTGATGCGACTGGGGTGTTTGGATGCACCTTC
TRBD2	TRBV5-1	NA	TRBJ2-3	CASSLAPGLADTDTQYF	TGCGCCAGCAGCTTGGCCCCCGGGCTAGCGGACACAGATACGCAGTATTTT
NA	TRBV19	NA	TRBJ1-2	CASSIDGFYGYTF	TGTGCCAGTAGTATAGACGGGTTCTATGGCTACACCTTC
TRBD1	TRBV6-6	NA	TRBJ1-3	CASSYGTGGNTIYF	TGTGCCAGCAGCTACGGGACAGGAGGAAACACCATATATTTT
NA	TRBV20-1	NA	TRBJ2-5	CSTGLPGTQYF	TGCAGTACCGGGTTGCCGGGGACCCAGTACTTC
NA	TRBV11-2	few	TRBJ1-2	CASSSVGGRGYGYTF	TGTGCCAGCAGCTCCGTGGGGGGGCGCGGTTATGGCTACACCTTC
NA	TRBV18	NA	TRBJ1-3	CASSPTTGVSGNTIYF	TGTGCCAGCTCACCGACGACCGGGGTCTCTGGAAACACCATATATTTT
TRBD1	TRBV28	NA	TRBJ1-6	CATLVGGTYNSPLHF	TGTGCCACCCTAGTAGGGGGCACTTATAATTCACCCCTCCACTTT
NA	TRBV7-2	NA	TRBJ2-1	CASSPELVYNEQFF	TGTGCCAGCAGCCCAGAACTGGTCTACAATGAGCAGTTCTTC
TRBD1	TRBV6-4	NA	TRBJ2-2	CASTPDRGTGELFF	TGTGCCAGCACCCCCGACAGGGGCACCGGGGAGCTGTTTTTT
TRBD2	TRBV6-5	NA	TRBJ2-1	CASSYSSGMRQFF	TGTGCCAGCAGTTACTCGAGCGGGATGCGGCAGTTCTTC
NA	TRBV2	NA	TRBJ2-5	CASKSLALETQYF	TGTGCCAGCAAAAGCCTAGCCTTGGAGACCCAGTACTTC
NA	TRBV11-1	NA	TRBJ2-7	CASSLKGWPGEQYF	TGTGCCAGCAGCTTGAAGGGGTGGCCGGGCGAGCAGTACTTC
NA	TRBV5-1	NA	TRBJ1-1	CASSLDRGEAFF	TGCGCCAGCAGCTTGGATCGGGGTGAAGCTTTCTTT
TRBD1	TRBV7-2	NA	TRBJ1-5	CASSFGQGAGQPQHF	TGTGCCAGCAGCTTCGGACAGGGGGCCGGTCAGCCCCAGCATTTT
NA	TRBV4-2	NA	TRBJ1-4	CASSQVNQPEEKLFF	TGTGCCAGCAGCCAAGTGAATCAGCCAGAAGAAAAACTGTTTTTT
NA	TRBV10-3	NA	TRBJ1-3	CAISEGPLSGNTIYF	TGTGCCATCAGTGAGGGGCCTCTCTCTGGAAACACCATATATTTT
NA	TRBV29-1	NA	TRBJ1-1	CSVRQFSNTEAFF	TGCAGCGTCAGACAGTTTTCGAACACTGAAGCTTTCTTT
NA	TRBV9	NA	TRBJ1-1	CASSVWEDTEAFF	TGTGCCAGCAGCGTATGGGAGGACACTGAAGCTTTCTTT
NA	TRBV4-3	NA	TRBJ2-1	CASSARFRGDTYNEQFF	TGCGCCAGCAGCGCCCGATTCAGGGGAGATACCTACAATGAGCAGTTCTTC
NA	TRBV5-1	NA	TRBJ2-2	CASSSLGTLLLGELFF	TGCGCCAGCAGCTCTCTAGGGACTCTCCTACTCGGGGAGCTGTTTTTT
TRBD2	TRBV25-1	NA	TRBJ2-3	CASSETPGLPTDTQYF	TGTGCCAGCAGTGAGACGCCGGGACTACCGACAGATACGCAGTATTTT
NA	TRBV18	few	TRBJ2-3	CASSPLTFGQDTQYF	TGTGCCAGCTCACCTTTGACATTTGGACAAGATACGCAGTATTTT
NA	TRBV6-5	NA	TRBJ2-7	CASSYTGRNEQYF	TGTGCCAGCAGTTACACTGGAAGAAACGAGCAGTACTTC
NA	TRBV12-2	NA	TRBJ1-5	CASRLSPPKQPQHF	TGTGCAAGTCGCTTATCCCCCCCCAAGCAGCCCCAGCATTTT
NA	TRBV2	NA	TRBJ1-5	CASAARGAYQPQHF	TGTGCCAGCGCGGCCCGGGGGGCTTATCAGCCCCAGCATTTT
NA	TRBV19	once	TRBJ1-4	CASSPSGLANEKLFF	TGTGCCAGTAGCCCTTCGGGGCTTGCTAATGAAAAACTGTTTTTT
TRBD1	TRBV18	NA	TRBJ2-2	CASSPYRQGDNTGELFF	TGTGCCAGCTCACCCTACCGACAGGGGGATAACACCGGGGAGCTGTTTTTT